The TCR beta chain described here comes from a study of cytomegalovirus exposure and HLA in healthy donors. Whole-study results and caveats: The study recorded over 150 TCR beta chains that were cytomegalovirus-associated.

Trimming removed 6 bases from V and 6 bases from J; junction bases left unmatched: 8. Germline values: CDR1 SSHAT, CDR2 FNYEAQ (reference sequence). The CDR3 extends over 14 amino acids. TCRdb's copy holds only in-frame clones and misses some; the assay was immunoSEQ multiplex PCR. The sample holds about 150,000 clones, 80% to 95% seen once. With regard to this clone: The antigen is not known.

The rearrangement links TRBV7-7 to TRBJ2-3; 8 bases line up with TRBD2. The clonotype was recovered from a man between 18 and 29 years old in good health and CMV-seronegative. The sequencing sample was made of PBMCs. The CDR3 region is CASSKTSGPDTQYF. The CDR3 coding sequence is TGTGCCAGCAGTAAAACTAGCGGCCCCGATACGCAGTATTTT.